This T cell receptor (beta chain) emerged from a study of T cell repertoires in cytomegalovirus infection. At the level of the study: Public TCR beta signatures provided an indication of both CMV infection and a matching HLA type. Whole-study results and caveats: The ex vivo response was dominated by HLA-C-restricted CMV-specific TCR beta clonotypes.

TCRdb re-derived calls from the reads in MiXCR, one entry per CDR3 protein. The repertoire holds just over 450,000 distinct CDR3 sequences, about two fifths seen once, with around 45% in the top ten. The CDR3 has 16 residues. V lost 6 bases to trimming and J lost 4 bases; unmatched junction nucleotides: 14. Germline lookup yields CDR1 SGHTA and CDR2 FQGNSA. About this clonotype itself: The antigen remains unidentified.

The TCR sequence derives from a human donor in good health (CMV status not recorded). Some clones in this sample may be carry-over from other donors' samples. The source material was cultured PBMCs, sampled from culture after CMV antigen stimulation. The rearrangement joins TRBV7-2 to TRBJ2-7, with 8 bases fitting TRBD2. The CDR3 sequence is CASSWGGGRSKYEQYF. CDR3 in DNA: TGTGCCAGCAGTTGGGGCGGCGGGAGGAGTAAGTACGAGCAGTACTTC.